The next 21 T cell receptor beta chains were all read from a single sample in a study of T cells in Graves' hyperthyroidism and ophthalmopathy. TCR beta CDR3 region amplification was performed from RNA transcripts. During a first-round RT-PCR of the TCR CDR3, the HTBI primer set was used. TCRdb re-derived calls from the multiplex PCR reads in MiXCR, one entry per CDR3 protein. The repertoire holds hundreds of thousands of distinct CDR3 sequences, roughly 37% seen once, with 8.9% in the top ten. Source material: blood. These receptors came from a man between 18 and 29 years old with Graves' hyperthyroidism.

In this sample, this clonotype turned up many times. In DNA, the CDR3 is TGCAGCGTCGAACGGGTTAACCTCCAAGAGACCCAGTACTTC. Its protein product is CSVERVNLQETQYF. V and J are TRBV29-1 and TRBJ2-5; D gene uncertain. The CDR3 spans 14 residues. CDR1 and CDR2 from the germline V gene are SQVTM and ANQGSEA. Between the trimmed V and J ends, which lost 6 bases and 1 base, there was a span of 15 bases.

This chain uses TRBV29-1 with TRBJ1-1; D unclear. The germline gives CDR1 SQVTM, CDR2 ANQGSEA. The CDR3 length is 13 residues. The germline V and J ends were trimmed by 8 bases and 0 bases, with 13 bases remaining between them. The CDR3 DNA is TGCAGCAGCGACAAGGCCTTGAACACTGAAGCTTTCTTT. It translates to CSSDKALNTEAFF.

The rearrangement uses TRBV7-8 and TRBJ2-5; D perhaps matches TRBD2 (5 bases). Germline V gives CDR1 SGHVS, CDR2 FQNEAQ. V shed 5 bases and J shed 2 bases, with 21 bases lying between them. The CDR3 loop spans 17 amino acids. In DNA form, the CDR3 reads TGTGCCAGCAGCACCCTCGATCGGAGTAGACTACAAGAGACCCAGTACTTC. Protein: CASSTLDRSRLQETQYF.

J is TRBJ2-5 and V is TRBV5-1; TRBD1 might be the D (6 bases). The germline V gene has CDR1 SGHRS and CDR2 YFSETQ. V was clipped by 3 bases and J by 5 bases, with 11 bases between them. The CDR3 length is 13 residues. CDR3 sequence (DNA): TGCGCCAGCAGCTGGGGGCGTCGGGAGACCCAGTACTTC. The encoded protein is CASSWGRRETQYF.

This clonotype was seen once. The V call is TRBV10-3, the J call TRBJ2-7; the match to TRBD1 covers 11 bases. Germline assignment: CDR1 ENHRY and CDR2 SYGVKD. Trimming at V came to 4 bases and at J to 0 bases, leaving 11 bases not matched to a gene. The CDR3 runs 18 residues. The CDR3 DNA reads TGTGCCATCAGTGGGACAGGGGGCCATACCAGAAGCTCCTACGAGCAGTACTTC. Its protein product is CAISGTGGHTRSSYEQYF.

This clonotype was seen repeatedly, ten times or more. The V gene is TRBV5-1, the J gene TRBJ1-2, with D unclear. Per the germline V gene, CDR1 is SGHRS and CDR2 is YFSETQ. The CDR3 loop spans 12 amino acids. V lost 4 bases, J lost 6 bases, and 10 bases lay in between. DNA of the CDR3: TGCGCCAGCAGCCACGGTTTAAATGGCTACACCTTC. Translation: CASSHGLNGYTF.

In this sample, this clonotype turned up a few times. CDR3 sequence reads: CASSLGQGRFEQYF. The CDR3 bases are TGTGCCAGCAGCCTCGGACAGGGGAGGTTCGAGCAGTACTTC. The chain uses TRBV7-2 and TRBJ2-7; TRBD1 aligns across 9 bases. The V and J ends lost 5 bases and 6 bases, in that order; junction bases with no gene match: 8. CDR3 size: 14 residues. Per germline, CDR1 SGHTA and CDR2 FQGNSA. The complete variable domain, with remaining parts taken from reference TRBV7-2 and TRBJ2-7, reads GAGVSQSPSNKVTEKGKDVELRCDPISGHTALYWYRQSLGQGLEFLIYFQGNSAPDKSGLPSDRFSAERTGGSVSTLTIQRTQQEDSAVYLCASSLGQGRFEQYFGPGTRLTVT.

This clonotype was detected a few times. The rearrangement joins TRBV7-2 to TRBJ1-4, with D possibly TRBD1 on 6 matching bases. V was clipped by 5 bases and J by 1 base, with 17 bases between them. The CDR3 contains 17 residues. Germline V CDR1 and CDR2: SGHTA, FQGNSA. The CDR3 protein is CASSASGGHRTNEKLFF. CDR3 coding DNA: TGTGCCAGCAGCGCGTCCGGGGGGCACAGAACTAATGAAAAACTGTTTTTT. The full variable domain, in which reference TRBV7-2 and TRBJ1-4 provide the parts outside the CDR3, is GAGVSQSPSNKVTEKGKDVELRCDPISGHTALYWYRQSLGQGLEFLIYFQGNSAPDKSGLPSDRFSAERTGGSVSTLTIQRTQQEDSAVYLCASSASGGHRTNEKLFFGSGTQLSVL.

The V call is TRBV10-2, the J call TRBJ1-5; D is unresolved. This CDR3 is 13 amino acids long. The V gene lost 9 bases and the J gene lost 0 bases, with 9 bases spanning the gap. The germline gives CDR1 WSHSY, CDR2 SAAADI. The CDR3 loop reads CARDPYSNQPQHF. CDR3 DNA sequence: TGCGCCAGGGATCCTTATAGCAATCAGCCCCAGCATTTT.

The genes are TRBV15 and TRBJ1-3, with D possibly being TRBD1 (5 bases). Looked up from germline, CDR1 is LNHNV and CDR2 is YYDKDF (reference sequence). The CDR3 totals 15 residues. The ends were cut back, 2 bases at V and 0 bases at J, with 8 bases in the middle. The CDR3 DNA sequence: TGTGCCACCAGCAGATCCGGGACCTCTGGAAACACCATATATTTT. It specifies CATSRSGTSGNTIYF.

The chain carries TRBV20-1 and TRBJ1-3; 11 bases are shared with TRBD1. The germline V gene encodes CDR1 DFQATT and CDR2 SNEGSKA (reference sequence). J was trimmed by 4 bases and V by 8 bases; bases with no gene match: 4. This CDR3 contains 13 residues. CDR3 protein: CSYGQGAGNTIYF. CDR3 sequence (DNA): TGCAGTTACGGACAGGGGGCCGGAAACACCATATATTTT.

The rearrangement links TRBV2 to TRBJ2-7; the match to TRBD2 covers 10 bases. The CDR3 contains 15 residues. The trim removed 8 bases at V and 4 bases at J, leaving 11 bases unmatched. The germline V gene encodes CDR1 SNHLY and CDR2 FYNNEI. CDR3 nucleotide sequence: TGTGCCAGCTCCCCGCTAGCGGGAGCGACATACGAGCAGTACTTC. It encodes CASSPLAGATYEQYF.

This sequence joins TRBV3-1 and TRBJ2-7, with D perhaps matching TRBD2 (6 bases). Trimming removed 0 bases from V and 4 bases from J, with 16 bases in between. This CDR3 comprises 16 residues. Per germline, CDR1 LGHDT and CDR2 YNNKEL (reference sequence). The CDR3 DNA is TGTGCCAGCAGCCAAGATCTGGCTAGCGATCGGTACGAGCAGTACTTC. It encodes CASSQDLASDRYEQYF.

V is TRBV11-2 and J is TRBJ2-5, with D hard to call. There are 13 residues in the CDR3. V lost 4 bases to trimming and J lost 4 bases, with 10 bases between them. The V gene's germline CDR1 is SGHAT and CDR2 FQNNGV. The chain's CDR3 is CASSSPPGETQYF. The CDR3 DNA reads TGTGCCAGCAGCTCACCCCCCGGAGAGACCCAGTACTTC.

This clonotype has only a few counts. CDR3 nucleotide sequence: TGCGCCAGCAGCCAAGATATCACCGCTGGGGCCAACGTCCTGACTTTC. Translated, it gives CASSQDITAGANVLTF. The rearrangement links TRBV4-1 to TRBJ2-6; D call uncertain. This CDR3 spans 16 amino acids. Germline CDR1 MGHRA, CDR2 YSYEKL. V dropped 0 bases and J dropped 2 bases, with 8 bases sitting between them.

The DNA of the CDR3 is TGTGCCAGCGTTGGACTGAATAGCAATCAGCCCCAGCATTTT. Protein product: CASVGLNSNQPQHF. The chain employs TRBV25-1 and TRBJ1-5; no firm D call. V lost 8 bases, J lost 0 bases, and 11 bases lay in between. CDR1 is MGHDK, CDR2 SYGVNS, per germline. The CDR3 consists of 14 residues.

This clonotype has only one observation. In DNA, the CDR3 is TGTGCCAGCAGCCCCATGGGGGAGCTGTTTTTT. Residues: CASSPMGELFF. The genes are TRBV5-6 and TRBJ2-2; D gene unclear. Trimming removed 4 bases from V and 8 bases from J, with 6 bases in between. Per the germline V gene, CDR1 is SGHDT and CDR2 is YYEEEE. This CDR3 is 11 amino acids long.

The rearrangement joins TRBV12-5 to TRBJ1-5, with TRBD1 matching 9 bases. V lost 7 bases, J lost 6 bases, and 10 bases stayed unmatched. CDR1 and CDR2 from the germline V gene are LGHNT and FRNRAP. The CDR3 extends over 15 amino acids. CDR3 nucleotides: TGTGCTAGTGCCCTAGGGACAGGGAAAACTCAGCCCCAGCATTTT. Encoded protein: CASALGTGKTQPQHF.

The J gene is TRBJ2-7, the V gene TRBV7-9; 11 bases align to TRBD2. Trimming took 5 bases from V and 4 from J; bases not matched to a gene: 7. From germline, CDR1 is SEHNR and CDR2 FQNEAQ (reference sequence). The CDR3 runs to 15 residues. This CDR3 is CASSQEGLAAYEQYF. The CDR3 DNA follows: TGTGCCAGCAGCCAAGAGGGACTAGCGGCGTACGAGCAGTACTTC.

The genes are TRBV7-8 and TRBJ1-5; unclear D gene. V gave up 5 bases and J gave up 2 bases, with 13 bases separating them. The CDR3 consists of 15 residues. The germline gives CDR1 SGHVS, CDR2 FQNEAQ. The CDR3 reads CASSGRRAGNQPQHF. The DNA for the CDR3 is TGTGCCAGCAGCGGGAGGCGGGCAGGCAATCAGCCCCAGCATTTT.

This chain connects TRBV6-5 to TRBJ1-1, with D unclear. Trimming removed 6 bases from V and 5 bases from J, with 10 bases in between. This CDR3 is 12 amino acids long. Germline V gene data show CDR1 as MNHEY and CDR2 as SVGAGI. CDR3 in DNA: TGTGCCAGCAGGTTGCTAGGGACTGAAGCTTTCTTT. It yields the protein CASRLLGTEAFF.